The 9 T cell receptor beta chains below come from one sample, sequenced in a study of blood T cell repertoires in COVID-19. Data came from immunoSEQ multiplex PCR; TCRdb stores just in-frame clones and leaves some out. The sample consists of roughly 160,000 clones, around nine tenths of them appearing once. The specimen sequenced was peripheral blood. Receptors were obtained from a woman in her sixties or seventies with COVID-19, enrolled during active disease.

This sequence joins TRBV4-1 and TRBJ1-2; D remains ambiguous. The CDR3 is 14 amino acids. The germline gives CDR1 MGHRA, CDR2 YSYEKL. V was shortened by 0 bases and J by 8 bases, with 13 bases between the two germline ends. Written as DNA, the CDR3 is TGCGCCAGCAGCCAAGATCAACAGTCACGGGGCTACACCTTC. This codes for CASSQDQQSRGYTF.

This clone was seen a single time. A junction boundary mismatches the germline segment, possibly from a read error. This sequence joins TRBV7-7 and TRBJ2-7, with D possibly being TRBD2 (8 bases). Germline-derived CDR1 and CDR2 are SSHAT and FNYEAQ (reference sequence). CDR3 size: 15 residues. CDR3 residues: CASSPREGAYYEQYF. The CDR3 DNA sequence: TGTGCTAGCAGCCCCCGGGAGGGGGCCTACTACGAGCAGTACTTC.

The rearrangement links TRBV5-4 to TRBJ2-4; D may be TRBD1 (6 bases). The V end lost 4 bases, the J end lost 1 base, and 12 bases lay between the germline ends. The CDR3 runs 15 residues. Germline V gene sequence: CDR1 SGHNT, CDR2 YYREEE (reference sequence). CDR3 sequence reads: CASSPRGPAKNIQYF. The CDR3 DNA follows: TGTGCCAGCAGCCCCAGGGGCCCGGCCAAAAACATTCAGTACTTC.

The chain is built from TRBV19 and TRBJ1-2, with D uncertain. The CDR3 contains 12 residues. CDR1 is LNHDA and CDR2 is SQIVND in the germline V gene (reference sequence). V was shortened by 2 bases and J by 6 bases, with 7 bases between the two germline ends. CDR3 residues: CASSITGNGYTF. The CDR3 DNA reads as TGTGCCAGTAGTATAACGGGGAATGGCTACACCTTC.

The chain is built from TRBV30 and TRBJ1-2; D not certain. Trimming took off 4 bases at V and 0 bases at J, with 3 bases between the two ends. The germline V gene encodes CDR1 GTSNPN and CDR2 SVGIG (reference sequence). The CDR3 runs to 11 residues. CDR3 region: CAWTANYGYTF. The CDR3, as DNA: TGTGCCTGGACAGCTAACTATGGCTACACCTTC. Using reference TRBV30 and TRBJ1-2 for the parts outside the CDR3, the full variable domain is SQTIHQWPATLVQPVGSPLSLECTVEGTSNPNLYWYRQAAGRGLQLLFYSVGIGQISSEVPQNLSASRPQDRQFILSSKKLLLSDSGFYLCAWTANYGYTFGSGTRLTVV.

V and J are TRBV11-3 and TRBJ2-1, with D possibly matching TRBD1 (8 bases). V lost 5 bases and J lost 10, with 21 bases in between. This CDR3 has 15 amino acids. Germline CDR1 SGHNT, CDR2 YENEEA. CDR3 protein: CASSTVGGQGGEQFF. The CDR3 bases are TGTGCCAGCAGCACCGTGGGAGGACAGGGAGGGGAGCAGTTCTTC.

The J gene is TRBJ1-5, the V gene TRBV24-1; D is ambiguous. The V gene's germline CDR1 is KGHDR and CDR2 SFDVKD. V lost 5 bases and J lost 5, with 12 bases in between. This CDR3 region has 14 residues. The CDR3 coding sequence is TGTGCCACCAGTGGAGGTGGGTGGGATCAGCCCCAGCATTTT. As protein: CATSGGGWDQPQHF.

This chain connects TRBV4-2 to TRBJ1-3, with 10 bases fitting TRBD1. V was clipped by 4 bases and J by 0 bases; unmatched bases: 6. The CDR3 runs to 17 residues. Per the germline V gene, CDR1 is LGHNA and CDR2 is YNFKEQ. DNA for the CDR3: TGTGCCAGCAGCCTAACAGGGACAGGGGTCTCTGGAAACACCATATATTTT. This gives the protein CASSLTGTGVSGNTIYF.

The chain links TRBV9 to TRBJ1-5; D may be TRBD1 (6 bases). Trimming took 3 bases from V and 3 from J, leaving 13 bases between them. Germline V gene lookup returns CDR1 SGDLS and CDR2 YYNGEE. The CDR3 spans 15 residues. The CDR3 loop is CASSASTGFNQPQHF. The CDR3 region has the DNA TGTGCCAGCAGCGCCTCTACAGGGTTCAATCAGCCCCAGCATTTT.